This entry describes one T cell receptor beta chain. The target antigen is unknown. Between the trimmed V and J ends, which lost 6 bases and 3 bases, there was a span of 22 bases. The CDR3 length is 16 residues. Germline V gives CDR1 SGHKS, CDR2 YYEKEE (reference sequence). The PCR had 60 Vbeta and 13 Jbeta primers. Generated by immunoSEQ multiplex PCR, the TCRdb table keeps only in-frame clones and is missing some. This sample yields approximately 270,000 clones, of which under 90% are seen a single time; less than 0.4% belongs to the top ten. The record originates from a study of cytomegalovirus exposure and HLA in healthy donors. General study findings and limits: Some V segments, TRBV6-2 and TRBV6-3 among them, were indistinguishable and were therefore excluded. TCR beta V segments were, for the most part, productive about 87% or about 30% of the time in an earlier analysis. There were reportedly fewer N-insertions in an Asian-associated ancestry cluster than the approximately 630-donor mean, in a later analysis.

The sample taken for sequencing was PBMCs. This sequence was found in a girl aged 2 to 9 in good health and CMV-seronegative. The rearrangement links TRBV5-5 to TRBJ2-7, with D possibly being TRBD1 (6 bases). CDR3 sequence: CASTFSGTSKNYEQYF. Here the CDR3 DNA reads TGTGCCAGCACCTTCTCCGGGACAAGTAAAAACTACGAGCAGTACTTC. The variable domain in full, completed from reference TRBV5-5 and TRBJ2-7, reads DAGVTQSPTHLIKTRGQQVTLRCSPISGHKSVSWYQQVLGQGPQFIFQYYEKEERGRGNFPDRFSARQFPNYSSELNVNALLLGDSALYLCASTFSGTSKNYEQYFGPGTRLTVT.